This section outlines one T cell receptor (beta chain) sequence together with its context. Its matching antigen is unknown. These data belong to a study of tumor-infiltrating lymphocytes in primary liver carcinoma. Across the whole study: T1-T3 N0M0 was the stage of the tumors, which were roughly 4.2 to 10 cm across.

TCR beta cDNA was reverse-transcribed from roughly 0.45 ug of total RNA. The reaction used a constant-region primer and ProtoScript II reverse transcriptase. TCR beta libraries came from three nested multiplex PCR rounds using slightly modified ARM-PCR. In the first two PCR rounds, TRBV1-TRBV30 forward primers were paired with a C-beta reverse primer, and each round lasted around 10 cycles. TCRdb analysed the multiplex PCR reads with MiXCR anew, one entry per CDR3 protein. The data hold roughly 70,000 distinct CDR3 sequences, with over 60% observed a single time. Study results and limitations: The 250 largest clones made up significantly more of tumor than blood repertoires (p = 0.039).

From 20-30 mg of unsorted bulk tissue, DNA and RNA were co-extracted together. Patients' primary liver carcinoma was surgically resected. Tumor samples uniformly had over 80% viable tumor cells. The CDR3 is made up of 14 amino acids. Trimming took off 10 bases at V and 1 base at J, with 16 bases between the two ends. The germline gives CDR1 MNHNS, CDR2 SASEGT. Sample: liver tumor tissue from sampling region 4. Stated subset: tumor region T4, right-lateral pole. The chain recombines TRBV6-1 with TRBJ1-1; D perhaps matches TRBD1 (6 bases). This sequence was found in a man in his forties with primary liver carcinoma and hepatitis B virus infection. The CDR3 protein is CAITTQGGNTEAFF. In DNA, the CDR3 is TGTGCCATCACTACACAGGGCGGGAACACTGAAGCTTTCTTT.